Presented here are 24 T cell receptor beta chains from one specimen sequenced in a study of T-cell reconstitution after alpha-beta-depleted transplantation in children. Unique molecular identifiers were incorporated during preparation of the TCRbeta library. TCRdb ran MiXCR on the PCR reads and lists one entry per CDR3 protein. The table has roughly 570,000 distinct CDR3 sequences, 25% to 30% seen once. The sequenced sample was PBMCs, obtained before TCRalphabeta/CD19-depleted stem cell transplant. These receptors were collected from a boy in the first two years of life with Wiskott-Aldrich syndrome, due to receive a stem cell transplant.

This clonotype was picked up a small number of times. The chain couples TRBV5-1 to TRBJ2-3; 7 bases match TRBD1. The CDR3 length is 15 residues. The germline V gene encodes CDR1 SGHRS and CDR2 YFSETQ. The V and J ends lost 4 bases and 2 bases, in that order; junction bases with no gene match: 7. The DNA of the CDR3 is TGCGCCAGCAGCGTGGACAGGACGATCACAGATACGCAGTATTTT. It specifies CASSVDRTITDTQYF.

The CDR3 DNA reads as TGCGCCAGCAGCTCGGGACAGGGGGCGCCGAATGAAAAACTGTTTTTT. Translated, it gives CASSSGQGAPNEKLFF. J is TRBJ1-4 and V is TRBV5-1; 12 nucleotides agree with TRBD1. The junction had 5 bases not matched to a gene; V was cut back by 3 bases and J by 5 bases. The CDR3 loop spans 16 amino acids. CDR1 is SGHRS and CDR2 is YFSETQ in the germline V gene.

The chain carries TRBV5-1 and TRBJ1-1; 9 positions match TRBD1. This CDR3 spans 16 amino acids. J gave up 3 bases and V 0 bases, and 6 bases lay outside the gene matches. The V gene's germline CDR1 is SGHRS and CDR2 YFSETQ. The CDR3 nucleotides are TGCGCCAGCAGCTTGGCGACAGGGGGGACTCACACTGAAGCTTTCTTT. Translating it yields CASSLATGGTHTEAFF.

The rearrangement uses TRBV5-1 and TRBJ2-1, with 8 bases aligning to TRBD2. Germline values: CDR1 SGHRS, CDR2 YFSETQ. Losses at the gene ends were 1 base for V and 7 bases for J; bases not matched to a gene: 4. CDR3 length: 14 amino acids. The CDR3 DNA follows: TGCGCCAGCAGCTTGTTAGCGGGGCGGAATGAGCAGTTCTTC. This gives the protein CASSLLAGRNEQFF.

The chain carries TRBV28 and TRBJ2-3; D remains ambiguous. Germline V gene data show CDR1 as MDHEN and CDR2 as SYDVKM. CDR3 size: 13 residues. V was clipped by 3 bases and J by 3 bases, with 7 bases between them. The CDR3 protein is CASSFTATDTQYF. CDR3 sequence (DNA): TGTGCCAGCAGTTTCACAGCGACAGATACGCAGTATTTT. The full variable domain, its missing parts supplied by reference TRBV28 and TRBJ2-3, is DVKVTQSSRYLVKRTGEKVFLECVQDMDHENMFWYRQDPGLGLRLIYFSYDVKMKEKGDIPEGYSVSREKKERFSLILESASTNQTSMYLCASSFTATDTQYFGPGTRLTVL.

The gene calls are TRBV2 and TRBJ2-7; D may correspond to TRBD1 or TRBD2 (5 bases each). Germline values: CDR1 SNHLY, CDR2 FYNNEI. The length of the CDR3 is 13 residues. Trimming left V 7 bases short and J 7 bases short, with 17 bases between. The CDR3 spells CASNGRETREQYF. CDR3 DNA sequence: TGTGCCAGCAACGGCAGGGAGACGCGGGAGCAGTACTTC. The variable domain in full, with the rest retrieved from reference TRBV2 and TRBJ2-7, is EPEVTQTPSHQVTQMGQEVILRCVPISNHLYFYWYRQILGQKVEFLVSFYNNEISEKSEIFDDQFSVERPDGSNFTLKIRSTKLEDSAMYFCASNGRETREQYFGPGTRLTVT.

The chain links TRBV5-1 to TRBJ2-1; 10 bases fit TRBD2. V lost 3 bases to trimming and J lost 4 bases; unmatched junction nucleotides: 16. CDR1 is SGHRS and CDR2 is YFSETQ in the germline V gene. The CDR3 runs 19 residues. The CDR3 sequence: CASSSPSLSSGRKYNEQFF. For the CDR3, the DNA is TGCGCCAGCAGCTCCCCTAGCTTGTCTAGCGGGAGAAAGTACAATGAGCAGTTCTTC.

This clonotype was counted many times. The chain has TRBV7-8 and TRBJ2-7; 8 bases are a match to TRBD1. This CDR3 has 15 amino acids. From germline, CDR1 is SGHVS and CDR2 FQNEAQ. V was clipped by 1 base and J by 0 bases; unmatched bases: 2. This CDR3 reads CASSLDTGGSYEQYF. As DNA, the CDR3 is TGTGCCAGCAGCTTAGATACAGGGGGCTCCTACGAGCAGTACTTC.

V gene TRBV28 combines with J gene TRBJ2-7, with D uncertain. With 5 bases removed from V and 0 bases from J, the gap between germline ends came to 14 bases. The CDR3 runs 15 residues. Germline V gives CDR1 MDHEN, CDR2 SYDVKM. The CDR3 here is CASSAPLGISYEQYF. Here the CDR3 DNA reads TGTGCCAGCAGTGCCCCTTTGGGCATCTCCTACGAGCAGTACTTC. The variable domain in full, completed from reference TRBV28 and TRBJ2-7, reads DVKVTQSSRYLVKRTGEKVFLECVQDMDHENMFWYRQDPGLGLRLIYFSYDVKMKEKGDIPEGYSVSREKKERFSLILESASTNQTSMYLCASSAPLGISYEQYFGPGTRLTVT.

The chain joins TRBV3-1 to TRBJ2-1; TRBD2 might be the D (6 bases). CDR3 length: 16 amino acids. Trimming removed 1 base at V and 9 bases at J, with 19 bases between. The V gene's germline CDR1 is LGHDT and CDR2 YNNKEL (reference sequence). The CDR3 nucleotides read TGTGCCAGCAGCCAAGGGCTAGCGCGGATCAAGGGTGAGCAGTTCTTC. Encoded protein: CASSQGLARIKGEQFF.

The table lists this clonotype with a few counts. The J gene is TRBJ2-1, the V gene TRBV10-3; 12 nucleotides agree with TRBD2. Germline CDR1 and CDR2: ENHRY and SYGVKD. V shed 2 bases, J shed 5 bases, and the junction held 7 bases outside the gene matches. The CDR3 spans 17 residues. The CDR3 is CAISETSGRRGDNEQFF. CDR3 nucleotides: TGTGCCATCAGTGAGACTAGCGGGAGGAGAGGGGACAATGAGCAGTTCTTC.

This clonotype was seen only a few times. The genes are TRBV28 and TRBJ2-1, with 7 bases aligning to TRBD2. Germline V lookup: CDR1 MDHEN, CDR2 SYDVKM. After removal of 7 bases from V and 6 bases from J, the junction contained 6 bases not matched to a gene. The CDR3 is 13 amino acids. The CDR3 reads CASTAGVRNEQFF. In nucleotides, the CDR3 is TGTGCCAGCACTGCGGGAGTTCGCAATGAGCAGTTCTTC.

This clonotype has just a few counts. The V and J genes are TRBV29-1 and TRBJ1-1, with a tentative D call TRBD1 (6 bases). The V gene lost 2 bases and the J gene lost 10 bases, with 11 bases spanning the gap. The germline gives CDR1 SQVTM, CDR2 ANQGSEA. The CDR3 has 11 amino acids. The CDR3 DNA follows: TGCAGCGTTGAAACTCCGGGGGCAGCTTTCTTT. This gives the protein CSVETPGAAFF.

The chain is built from TRBV28 and TRBJ2-2, with D uncertain. Per germline, CDR1 MDHEN and CDR2 SYDVKM. The CDR3 runs to 14 residues. Trimming stripped 6 bases from V and 1 base from J, with 9 bases between. The CDR3 sequence: CASRGFMNTGELFF. In nucleotides, the CDR3 is TGTGCCAGCAGGGGATTCATGAACACCGGGGAGCTGTTTTTT.

Comment on this clonotype: An end of the junction does not agree with germline; a read error may underlie this. The chain employs TRBV5-1 and TRBJ2-5; D is perhaps TRBD1 or TRBD2 (5 bases each). The CDR3 spans 14 residues. Germline CDR1 is SGHRS and CDR2 is YFSETQ. The CDR3 loop reads CASSLQEMGETHYF. CDR3 coding DNA: TGCGCCAGCAGCTTGCAGGAGATGGGGGAGACCCATTACTTC.

The rearrangement links TRBV5-1 to TRBJ2-7; D might be TRBD1 (6 bases). Deletions cut 6 bases from V and 0 bases from J, with 13 bases between. Looked up from germline, CDR1 is SGHRS and CDR2 is YFSETQ. CDR3 length: 14 amino acids. CDR3 bases: TGCGCCAGCAACAAGGACAGAAGCTCCTACGAGCAGTACTTC. Its translation: CASNKDRSSYEQYF.

This chain links TRBV5-1 with TRBJ1-4; 12 bases agree with TRBD1. Germline assignment: CDR1 SGHRS and CDR2 YFSETQ. Trimming cost V 4 bases and J 7 bases; bases outside gene matches: 5. The CDR3 sequence is 15 residues long. For the CDR3, the DNA is TGCGCCAGCAGCAGGGACAGGGGGCAGATTGAAAAACTGTTTTTT. As protein: CASSRDRGQIEKLFF.

The gene calls are TRBV12-3 or TRBV12-4 and TRBJ2-1; no firm D call. Trimming left V 2 bases short and J 9 bases short, with 5 bases between. The CDR3 extends over 11 amino acids. In nucleotides, the CDR3 is TGTGCCAGCAGTTTAATGCGTGAGCAGTTCTTC. Amino acids: CASSLMREQFF.

V gene TRBV2 combines with J gene TRBJ2-1; 7 nucleotides match TRBD2. The CDR3 consists of 15 residues. Per germline, CDR1 SNHLY and CDR2 FYNNEI. The J segment lost 3 bases and the V segment lost 6 bases, leaving 8 bases of the junction unmatched. The CDR3 nucleotides read TGTGCCAGCAGCGCCCCAGCGGGGTACTACAATGAGCAGTTCTTC. This codes for CASSAPAGYYNEQFF.

There are a few counts of this clonotype. The rearrangement uses TRBV5-1 and TRBJ2-1; D call uncertain. This CDR3 spans 13 amino acids. Trimming shortened V by 0 bases and J by 9 bases, and 10 bases separated the two germline ends. Germline assignment: CDR1 SGHRS and CDR2 YFSETQ. The CDR3 region is CASSLGVKGEQFF. CDR3 DNA sequence: TGCGCCAGCAGCTTGGGGGTTAAAGGTGAGCAGTTCTTC.

This clonotype was observed a handful of times. The genes are TRBV5-1 and TRBJ2-7, with D perhaps matching TRBD2 (5 bases). V gave up 3 bases and J gave up 6 bases, with 13 bases separating them. Per germline, CDR1 SGHRS and CDR2 YFSETQ. The CDR3 contains 13 residues. The CDR3 region is CASSSRGWGEQYF. The CDR3 DNA sequence: TGCGCCAGCAGCTCCCGGGGATGGGGCGAGCAGTACTTC.

The chain recombines TRBV7-2 with TRBJ2-7; D may correspond to TRBD1 or TRBD2 (6 bases each). This CDR3 has 13 amino acids. The germline V and J ends were trimmed by 2 bases and 9 bases, with 14 bases remaining between them. Looked up from germline, CDR1 is SGHTA and CDR2 is FQGNSA. The CDR3 sequence is CASSLSVGGPQYF. The CDR3 DNA follows: TGTGCCAGCAGCTTATCTGTGGGGGGCCCGCAGTACTTC.

This clonotype has only a few counts. The V and J genes are TRBV2 and TRBJ1-6; 9 bases are a match to TRBD1. Trimming removed 5 bases from V and 9 bases from J; junction bases left unmatched: 5. Germline V gene sequence: CDR1 SNHLY, CDR2 FYNNEI. This CDR3 is built from 14 residues. The CDR3 nucleotides are TGTGCCAGCAGTCGACAGGGGGAAGGTTCACCCCTCCACTTT. Translated, it gives CASSRQGEGSPLHF.

This rearrangement joins TRBV28 to TRBJ2-5; 10 nucleotides align to TRBD2. J gave up 4 bases and V 4 bases, and 9 bases lay outside the gene matches. The CDR3 covers 16 residues. Germline V gene sequence: CDR1 MDHEN, CDR2 SYDVKM. In DNA form, the CDR3 reads TGTGCCAGCAGTTCTCATCTAGCGGGAGCTCGAGAGACCCAGTACTTC. It translates to CASSSHLAGARETQYF.